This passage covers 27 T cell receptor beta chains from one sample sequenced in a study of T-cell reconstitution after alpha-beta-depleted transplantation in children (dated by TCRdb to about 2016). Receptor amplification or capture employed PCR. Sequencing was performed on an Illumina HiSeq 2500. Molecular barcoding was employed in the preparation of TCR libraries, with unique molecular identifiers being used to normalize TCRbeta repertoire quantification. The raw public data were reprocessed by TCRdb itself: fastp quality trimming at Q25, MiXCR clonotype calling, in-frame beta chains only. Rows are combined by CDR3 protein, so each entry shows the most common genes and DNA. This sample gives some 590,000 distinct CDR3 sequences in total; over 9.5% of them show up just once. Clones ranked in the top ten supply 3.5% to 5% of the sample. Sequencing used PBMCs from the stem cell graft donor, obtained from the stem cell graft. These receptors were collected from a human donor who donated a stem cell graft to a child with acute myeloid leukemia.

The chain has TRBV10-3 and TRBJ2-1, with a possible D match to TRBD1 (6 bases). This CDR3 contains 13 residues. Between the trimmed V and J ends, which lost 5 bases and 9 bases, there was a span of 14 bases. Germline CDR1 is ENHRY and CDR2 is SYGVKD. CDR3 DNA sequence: TGTGCCATCAGTAAAGCTAGCAGGGGTGAGCAGTTCTTC. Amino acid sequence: CAISKASRGEQFF.

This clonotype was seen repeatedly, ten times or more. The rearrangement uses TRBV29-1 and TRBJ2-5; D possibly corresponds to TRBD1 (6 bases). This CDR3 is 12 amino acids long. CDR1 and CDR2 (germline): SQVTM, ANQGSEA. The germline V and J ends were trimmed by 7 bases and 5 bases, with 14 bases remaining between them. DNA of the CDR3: TGCAGCGGGGTACCGCAGGGGGAGACCCAGTACTTC. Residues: CSGVPQGETQYF.

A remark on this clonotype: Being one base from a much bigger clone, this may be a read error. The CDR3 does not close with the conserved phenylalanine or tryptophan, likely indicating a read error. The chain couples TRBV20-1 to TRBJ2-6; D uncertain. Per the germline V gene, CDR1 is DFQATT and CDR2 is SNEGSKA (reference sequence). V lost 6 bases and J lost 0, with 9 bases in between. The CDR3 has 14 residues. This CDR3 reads CSAHYSSGANVLTL. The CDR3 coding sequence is TGCAGTGCCCATTACAGCTCTGGGGCCAACGTCCTGACTCTC.

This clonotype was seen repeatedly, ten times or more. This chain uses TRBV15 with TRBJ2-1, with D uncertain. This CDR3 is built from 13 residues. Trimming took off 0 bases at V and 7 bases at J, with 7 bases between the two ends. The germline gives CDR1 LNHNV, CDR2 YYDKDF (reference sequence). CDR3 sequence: CATSRDLANEQFF. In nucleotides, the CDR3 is TGTGCCACCAGCAGAGATTTGGCAAATGAGCAGTTCTTC.

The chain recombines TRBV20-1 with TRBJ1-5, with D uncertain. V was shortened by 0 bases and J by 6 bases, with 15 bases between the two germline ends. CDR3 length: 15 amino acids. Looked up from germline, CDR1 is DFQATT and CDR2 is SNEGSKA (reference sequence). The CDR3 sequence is CSARDRSGEAQPQHF. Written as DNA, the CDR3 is TGCAGTGCTAGAGATAGGTCAGGCGAGGCTCAGCCCCAGCATTTT.

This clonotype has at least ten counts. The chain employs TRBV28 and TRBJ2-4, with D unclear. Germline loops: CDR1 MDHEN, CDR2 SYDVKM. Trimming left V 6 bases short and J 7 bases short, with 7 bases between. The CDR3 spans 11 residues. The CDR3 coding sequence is TGTGCCAGCAGAGACGAGAACATTCAGTACTTC. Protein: CASRDENIQYF.

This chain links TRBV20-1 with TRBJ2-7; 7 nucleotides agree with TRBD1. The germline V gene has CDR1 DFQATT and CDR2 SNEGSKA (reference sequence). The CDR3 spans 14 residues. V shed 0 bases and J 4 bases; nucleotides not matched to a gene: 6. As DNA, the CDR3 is TGCAGTGCTAGAGATGGGACAGCCCTATACGAGCAGTACTTC. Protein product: CSARDGTALYEQYF.

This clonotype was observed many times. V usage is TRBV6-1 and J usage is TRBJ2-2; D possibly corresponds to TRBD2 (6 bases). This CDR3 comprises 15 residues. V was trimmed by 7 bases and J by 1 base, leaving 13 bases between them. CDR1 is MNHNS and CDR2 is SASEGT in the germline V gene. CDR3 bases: TGTGCCAGCACCATGACTAGGAAGAACACCGGGGAGCTGTTTTTT. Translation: CASTMTRKNTGELFF.

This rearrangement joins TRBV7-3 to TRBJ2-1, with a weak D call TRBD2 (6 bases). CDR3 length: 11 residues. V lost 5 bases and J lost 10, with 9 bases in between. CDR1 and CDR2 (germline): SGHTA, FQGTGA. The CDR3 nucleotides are TGTGCCAGCAGCCGCGGAGGGGAGCAGTTCTTC. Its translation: CASSRGGEQFF.

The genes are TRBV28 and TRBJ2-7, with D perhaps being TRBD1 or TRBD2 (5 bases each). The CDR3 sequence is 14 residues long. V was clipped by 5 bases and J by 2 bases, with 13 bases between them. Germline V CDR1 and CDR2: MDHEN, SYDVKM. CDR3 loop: CASSPAGTTYEQYF. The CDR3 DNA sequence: TGTGCCAGCAGTCCTGCCGGGACCACCTACGAGCAGTACTTC.

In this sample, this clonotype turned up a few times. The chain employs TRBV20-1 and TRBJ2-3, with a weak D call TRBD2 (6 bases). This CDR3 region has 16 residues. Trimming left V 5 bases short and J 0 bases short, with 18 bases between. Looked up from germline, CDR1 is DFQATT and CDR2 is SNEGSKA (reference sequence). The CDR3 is CSAGGFASGSTDTQYF. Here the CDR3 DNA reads TGCAGTGCTGGAGGTTTTGCGAGCGGGAGCACAGATACGCAGTATTTT.

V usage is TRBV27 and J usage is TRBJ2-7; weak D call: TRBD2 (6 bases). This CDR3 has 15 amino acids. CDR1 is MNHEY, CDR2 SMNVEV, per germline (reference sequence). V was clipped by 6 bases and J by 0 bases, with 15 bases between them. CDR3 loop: CASRIGRGYSYEQYF. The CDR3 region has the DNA TGTGCCAGCAGGATAGGGCGGGGATACTCCTACGAGCAGTACTTC.

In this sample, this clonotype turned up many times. The CDR3 DNA is TGTGCCAGCCAAAAGGCGCCCAGGCACGGGGAGCTGTTTTTT. Translated, it gives CASQKAPRHGELFF. V is TRBV28 and J is TRBJ2-2; D unclear. Germline V gene sequence: CDR1 MDHEN, CDR2 SYDVKM. Trimming pared 8 bases from V and 7 bases from J, leaving 17 bases between. This CDR3 is 14 amino acids long.

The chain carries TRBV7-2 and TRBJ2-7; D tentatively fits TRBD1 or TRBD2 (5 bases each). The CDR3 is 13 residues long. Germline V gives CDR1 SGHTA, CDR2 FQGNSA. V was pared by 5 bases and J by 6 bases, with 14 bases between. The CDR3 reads CASSTPVGPEQYF. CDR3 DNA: TGTGCCAGCAGCACCCCGGTGGGACCCGAGCAGTACTTC.

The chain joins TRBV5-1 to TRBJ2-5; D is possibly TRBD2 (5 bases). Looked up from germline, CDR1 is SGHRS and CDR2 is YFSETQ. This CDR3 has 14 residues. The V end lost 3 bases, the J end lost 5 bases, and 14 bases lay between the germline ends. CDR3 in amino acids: CASSSDSPSETQYF. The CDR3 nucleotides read TGCGCCAGCAGCTCGGACTCCCCCTCGGAGACCCAGTACTTC.

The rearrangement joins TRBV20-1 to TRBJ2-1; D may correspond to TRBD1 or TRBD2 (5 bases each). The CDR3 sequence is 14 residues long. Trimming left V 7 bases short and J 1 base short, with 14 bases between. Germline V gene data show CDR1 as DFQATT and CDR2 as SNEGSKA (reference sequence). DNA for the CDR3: TGCAGTGTAGGTGGGGGTGTGTCCTACAATGAGCAGTTCTTC. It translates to CSVGGGVSYNEQFF.

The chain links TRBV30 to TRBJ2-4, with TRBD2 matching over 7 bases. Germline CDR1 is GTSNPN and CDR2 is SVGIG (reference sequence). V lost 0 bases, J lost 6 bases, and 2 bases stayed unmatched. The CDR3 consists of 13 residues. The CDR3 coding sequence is TGTGCCTGGAGTGTTGGGGAGGGAAACATTCAGTACTTC. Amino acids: CAWSVGEGNIQYF.

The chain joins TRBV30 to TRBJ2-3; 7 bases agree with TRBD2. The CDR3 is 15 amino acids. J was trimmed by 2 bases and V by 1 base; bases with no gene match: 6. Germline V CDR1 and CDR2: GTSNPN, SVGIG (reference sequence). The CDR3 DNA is TGTGCCTGGAGTGGGCCTAGCGGCACCACAGATACGCAGTATTTT. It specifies CAWSGPSGTTDTQYF.

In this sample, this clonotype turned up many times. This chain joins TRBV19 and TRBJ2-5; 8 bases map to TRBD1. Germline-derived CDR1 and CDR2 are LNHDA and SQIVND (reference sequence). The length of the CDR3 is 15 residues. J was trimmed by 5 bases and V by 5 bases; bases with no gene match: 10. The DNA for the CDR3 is TGTGCCAGTAGTCCCCCGGACAGGGATCGGGAGACCCAGTACTTC. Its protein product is CASSPPDRDRETQYF.

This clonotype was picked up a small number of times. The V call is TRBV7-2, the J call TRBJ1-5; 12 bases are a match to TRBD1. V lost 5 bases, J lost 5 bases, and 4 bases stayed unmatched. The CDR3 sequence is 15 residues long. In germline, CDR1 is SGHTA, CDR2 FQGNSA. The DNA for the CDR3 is TGTGCCAGCAGCCGGGACAGGGGGCTGGATCAGCCCCAGCATTTT. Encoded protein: CASSRDRGLDQPQHF.

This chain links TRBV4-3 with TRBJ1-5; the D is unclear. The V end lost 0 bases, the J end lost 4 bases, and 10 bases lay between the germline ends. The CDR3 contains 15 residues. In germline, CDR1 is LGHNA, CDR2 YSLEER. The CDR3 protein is CASSQDGQVNQPQHF. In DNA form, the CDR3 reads TGCGCCAGCAGCCAAGATGGGCAGGTTAATCAGCCCCAGCATTTT.

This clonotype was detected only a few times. CDR3 protein: CASSLRQINAEQYF. The DNA of the CDR3 is TGTGCCAGCAGTTTAAGGCAGATAAACGCCGAGCAGTACTTC. This sequence joins TRBV28 and TRBJ2-7; no reliable D call. From germline, CDR1 is MDHEN and CDR2 SYDVKM. The CDR3 length is 14 residues. Trimming took off 2 bases at V and 6 bases at J, with 14 bases between the two ends.

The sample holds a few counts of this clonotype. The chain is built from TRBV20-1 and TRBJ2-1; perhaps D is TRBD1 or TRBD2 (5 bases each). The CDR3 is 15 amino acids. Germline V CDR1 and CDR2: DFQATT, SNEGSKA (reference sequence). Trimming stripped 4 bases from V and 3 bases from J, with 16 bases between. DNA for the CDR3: TGCAGTGCTACACGCCCCGGGACGTTCTACAATGAGCAGTTCTTC. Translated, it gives CSATRPGTFYNEQFF.

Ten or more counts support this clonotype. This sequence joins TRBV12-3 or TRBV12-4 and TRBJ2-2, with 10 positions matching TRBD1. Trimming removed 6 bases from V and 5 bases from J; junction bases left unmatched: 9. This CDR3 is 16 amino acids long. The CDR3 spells CASRTLRQGATGELFF. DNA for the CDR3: TGTGCCAGCAGGACTTTACGACAGGGGGCGACCGGGGAGCTGTTTTTT.

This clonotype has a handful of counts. The CDR3 loop reads CASSLRLGQGAFF. CDR3 sequence (DNA): TGTGCCAGCAGTTTACGGTTGGGACAGGGAGCTTTCTTT. The genes are TRBV12-3 or TRBV12-4 and TRBJ1-1, with 9 positions matching TRBD1. With 2 bases clipped from V and 10 bases from J, the junction kept 5 bases outside the gene matches. This CDR3 comprises 13 residues.

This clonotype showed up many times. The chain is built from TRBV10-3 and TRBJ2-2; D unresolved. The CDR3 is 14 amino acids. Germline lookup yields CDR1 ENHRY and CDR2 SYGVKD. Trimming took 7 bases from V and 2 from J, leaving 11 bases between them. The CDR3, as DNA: TGTGCCATCAAGGGAACAGTTAACACCGGGGAGCTGTTTTTT. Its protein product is CAIKGTVNTGELFF.

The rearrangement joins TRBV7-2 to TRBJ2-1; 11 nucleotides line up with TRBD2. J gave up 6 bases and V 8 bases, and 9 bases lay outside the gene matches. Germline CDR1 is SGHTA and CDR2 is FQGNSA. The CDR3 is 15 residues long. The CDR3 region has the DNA TGTGCCAGCTGTGTACCCACTAGCGGGAGCAATGAGCAGTTCTTC. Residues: CASCVPTSGSNEQFF.